The count of the clone carrying this TCR beta chain is one. This table comes from immunoSEQ multiplex PCR, and its TCRdb copy is limited to in-frame clones, with some not included. The data show about 2.1 million clones, with 85% to 95% seen just once and under 2% held by the top ten. This specimen belongs to a study of shared clonotypes between healthy human individuals. This CDR3 contains 17 residues. Unmatched junction bases numbered 14, after V lost 7 bases and J lost 5 bases. CDR1 is LNHDA, CDR2 SQIVND, per germline (reference sequence). CD45RO-negative, CCR7-selected cells formed the naive CD8 fraction, which excluded terminally differentiated effector memory CD45RA+ cells.

The gene calls are TRBV19 and TRBJ2-2; the match to TRBD2 covers 9 bases. The sequence was obtained from a man between 18 and 35 years old in good health. Some clones in this sample may be carry-over from other donors' samples. The material sequenced was naive CD8+ T cells from PBMCs. The CDR3 spells CASTPRGSGSWTGELFF. The CDR3, as DNA: TGTGCCAGTACCCCACGGGGTAGCGGGAGCTGGACCGGGGAGCTGTTTTTT.